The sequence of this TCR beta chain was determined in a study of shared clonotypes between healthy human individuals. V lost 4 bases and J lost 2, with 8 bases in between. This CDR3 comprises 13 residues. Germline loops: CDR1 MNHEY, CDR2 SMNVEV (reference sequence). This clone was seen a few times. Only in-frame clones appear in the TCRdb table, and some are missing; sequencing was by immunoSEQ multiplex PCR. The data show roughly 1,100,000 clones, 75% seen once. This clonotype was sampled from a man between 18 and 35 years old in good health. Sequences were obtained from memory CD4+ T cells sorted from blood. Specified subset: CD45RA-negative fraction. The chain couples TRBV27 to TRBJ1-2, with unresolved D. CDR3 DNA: TGTGCCAGCAGTTGGGCTGGCAACTATGGCTACACCTTC. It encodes CASSWAGNYGYTF.